This T cell receptor (beta chain) was recorded in a study of monozygotic twins with inflammatory bowel disease. UMIs incorporating a 6-nucleotide sample barcode were appended by means of template switching. TCRdb reprocessed the 5' RACE reads, with one entry per CDR3 protein and no DNA. Its table records 170,000 or so distinct CDR3 sequences. Germline values: CDR1 LGHDT, CDR2 YNNKEL (reference sequence). This CDR3 is 17 amino acids long. The rearrangement uses TRBV3-1 and TRBJ2-3; TCRdb reports TRBD2, a call that lacks DNA to check it against. The sequenced material came from blood. This receptor was taken from a human donor with ulcerative colitis or Crohn's disease, or a healthy co-twin of an affected twin (not recorded which). The CDR3 protein is CASSQESLAGGHDTQYF.